These 14 T cell receptor beta chains were all obtained from the same sample, sequenced in a study of cytomegalovirus exposure and HLA in healthy donors (dated by TCRdb to the late 2010s). Library method: the immunoSEQ multiplex PCR assay. A mixture of 60 forward primers for TCR Vbeta segments and 13 reverse primers for TCR Jbeta segments was used in the multiplex PCR. Entries here come from immuneACCESS through TCRdb and include only in-frame sequences with V and J called. Some clones fail to appear in such tables; in the studies checked, an unresolved V gene covers under half of the shortfall, and the cause of the remainder is unknown. The sample profile shows about 110,000 clones; 65% to 85% of them were found once. The leading ten clones occupy about 5.9% of the sample. Sample: PBMCs. The origin of the receptors is a man between 18 and 29 years old in good health and CMV-seronegative.

In this sample, this clone turned up once. This rearrangement joins TRBV20-1 to TRBJ1-1; D is unresolved. This CDR3 spans 11 amino acids. V dropped 2 bases and J dropped 3 bases, with 4 bases sitting between them. Germline CDR1 reads DFQATT; CDR2 reads SNEGSKA (reference sequence). CDR3 DNA: TGCAGTGCTAGACCGGACACTGAAGCTTTCTTT. This translates into CSARPDTEAFF.

The CDR3 is CASRPVGGGETDTQYF. The CDR3, as DNA: TGCGCCAGCAGGCCCGTAGGCGGGGGGGAAACAGATACGCAGTATTTT. The chain is built from TRBV5-1 and TRBJ2-3; 9 nucleotides match TRBD2. Germline V gene data show CDR1 as SGHRS and CDR2 as YFSETQ. Germline trimming cut 5 bases from V and 3 bases from J; bases unmatched to any gene: 10. CDR3 length: 16 amino acids.

This chain connects TRBV9 to TRBJ1-4; D uncertain. Germline CDR1 SGDLS, CDR2 YYNGEE. The V gene lost 4 bases and the J gene lost 4 bases, with 23 bases spanning the gap. The CDR3 spans 18 residues. In nucleotides, the CDR3 is TGTGCCAGCAGCCCCGGAGTTACCTCCGCGATACATAATGAAAAACTGTTTTTT. Its protein is CASSPGVTSAIHNEKLFF. The variable domain in full, with the rest retrieved from reference TRBV9 and TRBJ1-4, is DSGVTQTPKHLITATGQRVTLRCSPRSGDLSVYWYQQSLDQGLQFLIQYYNGEERAKGNILERFSAQQFPDLHSELNLSSLELGDSALYFCASSPGVTSAIHNEKLFFGSGTQLSVL.

V usage is TRBV7-2 and J usage is TRBJ2-4; 7 bases agree with TRBD1. This CDR3 spans 16 amino acids. The ends lost 0 bases at V and 7 bases at J; junction bases unmatched: 9. Germline V lookup: CDR1 SGHTA, CDR2 FQGNSA. In nucleotides, the CDR3 is TGTGCCAGCAGCTTAGCGGGGCAGGGGGTACGGAACATTCAGTACTTC. Amino acid sequence: CASSLAGQGVRNIQYF.

This chain links TRBV7-2 with TRBJ2-7; D is possibly TRBD1 (6 bases). CDR1 and CDR2 from the germline V gene are SGHTA and FQGNSA. V lost 3 bases and J 2 bases, leaving 14 bases between the germline ends. CDR3 length: 15 residues. The CDR3 nucleotides read TGTGCCAGCAGCTTCGTTACAGGGAGCGCCTACGAGCAGTACTTC. This sequence encodes CASSFVTGSAYEQYF.

The rearrangement joins TRBV30 to TRBJ1-1, with TRBD1 as a possible D gene (5 bases). The CDR3 has 13 residues. Germline assignment: CDR1 GTSNPN and CDR2 SVGIG (reference sequence). V was cut by 3 bases and J by 1 base, with 9 bases left in between. DNA of the CDR3: TGTGCCTGGAGCATCGACAGGAACACTGAAGCTTTCTTT. Its protein is CAWSIDRNTEAFF. Based on the CDR3 plus reference TRBV30 and TRBJ1-1, the full variable domain is SQTIHQWPATLVQPVGSPLSLECTVEGTSNPNLYWYRQAAGRGLQLLFYSVGIGQISSEVPQNLSASRPQDRQFILSSKKLLLSDSGFYLCAWSIDRNTEAFFGQGTRLTVV.

This chain uses TRBV27 with TRBJ1-2, with 9 nucleotides matching TRBD1. There are 14 residues in the CDR3. V lost 3 bases and J lost 7; bases outside the gene matches: 6. CDR1 MNHEY and CDR2 SMNVEV come from the germline V gene (reference sequence). CDR3 bases: TGTGCCAGCAGTTTTGGCGGGACAGGGTCTGGCTACACCTTC. Protein sequence: CASSFGGTGSGYTF.

The rearrangement uses TRBV4-3 and TRBJ2-7; TRBD1 matches 10 bases. The CDR3 consists of 16 residues. Per the germline V gene, CDR1 is LGHNA and CDR2 is YSLEER. Unmatched junction bases numbered 9, after V lost 4 bases and J lost 3 bases. The CDR3 DNA follows: TGCGCCAGCAGCCCTAGTCCGGGACAGGGGAACTACGAGCAGTACTTC. Its protein is CASSPSPGQGNYEQYF.

The chain couples TRBV28 to TRBJ2-7, with 9 positions matching TRBD1. Germline loops: CDR1 MDHEN, CDR2 SYDVKM. The CDR3 has 15 amino acids. J lost 4 bases, V lost 1 base, and 5 bases had no gene match. CDR3: CASSLYGTGLYEQYF. CDR3 DNA: TGTGCCAGCAGTTTATATGGGACAGGGCTTTACGAGCAGTACTTC.

The genes are TRBV7-8 and TRBJ2-7; possible D gene TRBD1, 5 bases. The CDR3 loop spans 14 amino acids. CDR1 is SGHVS and CDR2 is FQNEAQ in the germline V gene. With 5 bases removed from V and 0 bases from J, the gap between germline ends came to 11 bases. DNA for the CDR3: TGTGCCAGCAGCAAACACAGGTACTCCTACGAGCAGTACTTC. Translated: CASSKHRYSYEQYF. Using reference TRBV7-8 and TRBJ2-7 for the parts outside the CDR3, the full variable domain is GAGVSQSPRYKVAKRGQDVALRCDPISGHVSLFWYQQALGQGPEFLTYFQNEAQLDKSGLPSDRFFAERPEGSVSTLKIQRTQQEDSAVYLCASSKHRYSYEQYFGPGTRLTVT.

The chain recombines TRBV7-2 with TRBJ2-2; D gene uncertain. This CDR3 comprises 13 residues. The germline V gene encodes CDR1 SGHTA and CDR2 FQGNSA. The V gene lost 5 bases and the J gene lost 6 bases, with 10 bases spanning the gap. In nucleotides, the CDR3 is TGTGCCAGCAGCCCTCGTCAGGCCGGGGAGCTGTTTTTT. This sequence encodes CASSPRQAGELFF.

This clone showed up just once. The J gene is TRBJ2-7, the V gene TRBV7-2; D may be TRBD1 (5 bases). The CDR3 is 16 residues long. CDR1 is SGHTA, CDR2 FQGNSA, per germline. Trimming pared 5 bases from V and 0 bases from J, leaving 17 bases between. CDR3 loop: CASSQVGRVSSYEQYF. In DNA form, the CDR3 reads TGTGCCAGCAGCCAAGTGGGCAGGGTAAGCTCCTACGAGCAGTACTTC.

V usage is TRBV28 and J usage is TRBJ1-2; D perhaps matches TRBD1 (6 bases). The CDR3 is made up of 13 amino acids. The germline V gene has CDR1 MDHEN and CDR2 SYDVKM. The V and J ends lost 6 bases and 4 bases respectively, with 12 bases between them. The CDR3: CASSPGQIYGYTF. The DNA of the CDR3 is TGTGCCAGCAGCCCTGGACAGATCTATGGCTACACCTTC.

The DNA for the CDR3 is TGTGCCAGCAGCGCAGTGACAGGGGGCTTAGCTGCGCAGTATTTT. This gives the protein CASSAVTGGLAAQYF. The rearrangement uses TRBV7-2 and TRBJ2-3; 10 bases are shared with TRBD1. CDR1 and CDR2 (germline): SGHTA, FQGNSA. The CDR3 covers 15 residues. V dropped 5 bases and J dropped 10; count of bases not matched to a gene: 12.